This T cell receptor (beta chain) was recorded in a study of CXCR3-negative and CXCR3-positive naive CD8 T cells. Triplicate sorts of some 300,000 cells per CD8+ subset. Overall study findings and caveats: TRB CDR3s were more hydrophobic in CXCR3-positive than in CXCR3-negative naive cells. Naive subsets were similarly diverse, while memory CD8+ repertoires were much less diverse. Naive CXCR3-positive and CXCR3-negative cells shared TRBV-TRBJ usage; memory cells diverged.

CDR1 MGHRA and CDR2 YSYEKL come from the germline V gene. This CDR3 is built from 12 residues. Each TRB cDNA library was prepared by 5' RACE (with UMI labels). TCRdb derives one entry per CDR3 protein from the 5' RACE reads, leaving out DNA. This table lists roughly 120,000 distinct CDR3 sequences. With respect to this clonotype: Its antigen is still unknown.

This chain connects TRBV4-1 to TRBJ1-2. Material for sequencing was naive CXCR3+ CD8+ T cells from blood. Subset: CD45RO-CCR7+CD27+CD95- naive CD8+ T cells expressing CXCR3 (TNR3+). This receptor was taken from a human donor in good health. Some clones in this sample may be carry-over from other donors' samples. CDR3 loop: CASSQDGVGYTF.